A single sample gave rise to the 20 T cell receptor beta chains below, sequenced in a study of blood T cell repertoires in COVID-19. Method: immunoSEQ multiplex PCR; TCRdb's copy keeps in-frame clones and lacks some. The repertoire holds over 150,000 clones, with approximately 86% as singletons. The sample comprised peripheral blood. The receptors originated from a woman aged 80 or over with COVID-19, enrolled during active disease.

CDR3 loop: CASRHRTENTEAFF. In DNA, the CDR3 is TGTGCCAGTAGACATAGAACAGAGAACACTGAAGCTTTCTTT. The rearrangement joins TRBV19 to TRBJ1-1; no firm D call. The CDR3 is 14 amino acids. V lost 6 bases, J lost 1 base, and 12 bases lay in between. CDR1 and CDR2 from the germline V gene are LNHDA and SQIVND (reference sequence).

CDR3 DNA sequence: TGCGCCAGCAGCGAAGGGACAGGGCCTTCCTATGGCTACACCTTC. Protein: CASSEGTGPSYGYTF. The chain joins TRBV5-1 to TRBJ1-2, with 9 positions matching TRBD1. Germline lookup yields CDR1 SGHRS and CDR2 YFSETQ. V was clipped by 4 bases and J by 4 bases; unmatched bases: 8. The CDR3 has 15 amino acids.

This rearrangement joins TRBV7-2 to TRBJ2-2; D may be TRBD1 (6 bases). Germline CDR1 and CDR2: SGHTA and FQGNSA. V was pared by 1 base and J by 8 bases, with 17 bases between. CDR3 length equals 16 residues. The CDR3 reads CASSLGLTGFGGELFF. The DNA for the CDR3 is TGTGCCAGCAGCTTAGGGCTTACAGGGTTCGGGGGGGAGCTGTTTTTT.

This clone appeared a few times. The chain has TRBV5-5 and TRBJ2-7; D ambiguous. The length of the CDR3 is 14 residues. Deletions cut 0 bases from V and 6 bases from J, with 13 bases between. Germline-derived CDR1 and CDR2 are SGHKS and YYEKEE (reference sequence). The CDR3 reads CASSLVGGVAEQYF. The CDR3 DNA sequence: TGTGCCAGCAGCTTGGTCGGCGGTGTCGCCGAGCAGTACTTC.

The rearrangement uses TRBV9 and TRBJ2-3; D is possibly TRBD2 (5 bases). V lost 4 bases, J lost 2 bases, and 8 bases lay in between. The CDR3 extends over 13 amino acids. Germline CDR1 SGDLS, CDR2 YYNGEE. CDR3 region: CASSTGFTDTQYF. The CDR3 DNA is TGTGCCAGCAGCACGGGATTCACAGATACGCAGTATTTT. Full variable domain (rest looked up from reference TRBV9 and TRBJ2-3): DSGVTQTPKHLITATGQRVTLRCSPRSGDLSVYWYQQSLDQGLQFLIQYYNGEERAKGNILERFSAQQFPDLHSELNLSSLELGDSALYFCASSTGFTDTQYFGPGTRLTVL.

This chain uses TRBV11-2 with TRBJ1-3, with 7 bases aligning to TRBD1. The CDR3 has 14 amino acids. Losses at the gene ends were 1 base for V and 3 bases for J; bases not matched to a gene: 0. Germline V gene lookup returns CDR1 SGHAT and CDR2 FQNNGV. CDR3 sequence: CASSLGQGGNTIYF. CDR3 coding DNA: TGTGCCAGCAGCTTAGGACAGGGTGGAAACACCATATATTTT.

This CDR3 reads CASSPGQGNYGYTF. The CDR3 nucleotides are TGTGCCAGCAGCCCGGGACAGGGAAACTATGGCTACACCTTC. The rearrangement joins TRBV4-2 to TRBJ1-2; 9 nucleotides line up with TRBD1. The CDR3 runs 14 residues. Germline CDR1 LGHNA, CDR2 YNFKEQ. The J segment lost 2 bases and the V segment lost 4 bases, leaving 2 bases of the junction unmatched.

This clone was observed a single time. The V gene is TRBV5-6, the J gene TRBJ1-2, with 9 bases identical to TRBD1. CDR1 and CDR2 from the germline V gene are SGHDT and YYEEEE. V dropped 0 bases and J dropped 4; count of bases not matched to a gene: 7. The CDR3 extends over 16 amino acids. CDR3 region: CASSLVQGARSYGYTF. In DNA, the CDR3 is TGTGCCAGCAGCTTGGTACAGGGGGCGCGAAGCTATGGCTACACCTTC.

In DNA form, the CDR3 reads TGTGCCAGCAGTCTAGCGGGCAATCAGCCCCAGCATTTT. It is translated as CASSLAGNQPQHF. The rearrangement uses TRBV2 and TRBJ1-5; no definite D call. The CDR3 totals 13 residues. Germline CDR1 reads SNHLY; CDR2 reads FYNNEI. The V end lost 5 bases, the J end lost 2 bases, and 7 bases lay between the germline ends.

The V call is TRBV4-2, the J call TRBJ1-4, with D maybe TRBD1 (6 bases). The ends were cut back, 0 bases at V and 6 bases at J, with 11 bases in the middle. This CDR3 contains 15 residues. Per the germline V gene, CDR1 is LGHNA and CDR2 is YNFKEQ. The CDR3 DNA is TGTGCCAGCAGCCAAGACCCAGGGGAGTATGAAAAACTGTTTTTT. It is translated as CASSQDPGEYEKLFF.

This sequence joins TRBV5-1 and TRBJ2-1; 8 bases fit TRBD1. This CDR3 has 14 amino acids. Trimming took 5 bases from V and 7 from J; bases not matched to a gene: 8. The V gene's germline CDR1 is SGHRS and CDR2 YFSETQ. In nucleotides, the CDR3 is TGCGCCAGCAGTAGTCAGGGGGCGGGGAATGAGCAGTTCTTC. It encodes CASSSQGAGNEQFF.

The chain combines TRBV28 with TRBJ2-1; D is ambiguous. The V gene lost 10 bases and the J gene lost 6 bases, with 10 bases spanning the gap. Germline-derived CDR1 and CDR2 are MDHEN and SYDVKM. The CDR3 runs to 11 residues. The CDR3 region is CANGGPNEQFF. CDR3 DNA: TGTGCCAACGGTGGTCCCAATGAGCAGTTCTTC. Together with reference TRBV28 and TRBJ2-1, the CDR3 gives the full variable domain: DVKVTQSSRYLVKRTGEKVFLECVQDMDHENMFWYRQDPGLGLRLIYFSYDVKMKEKGDIPEGYSVSREKKERFSLILESASTNQTSMYLCANGGPNEQFFGPGTRLTVL.

Concerning this clone: One junction end disagrees with the germline gene, perhaps due to a read error. In DNA form, the CDR3 reads TGTGCCAGCAGTCAGGACAGGGTGCATCACTTC. Translated: CASSQDRVHHF. The rearrangement uses TRBV6-5 and TRBJ1-2, with 8 bases matching TRBD1. Germline values: CDR1 MNHEY, CDR2 SVGAGI. The CDR3 consists of 11 residues.

This rearrangement joins TRBV5-1 to TRBJ1-3; TRBD1 might be the D (6 bases). Trimming removed 4 bases at V and 4 bases at J, with 9 bases between. Looked up from germline, CDR1 is SGHRS and CDR2 is YFSETQ. This CDR3 comprises 13 residues. CDR3 region: CASSRTVGNTIYF. The DNA of the CDR3 is TGCGCCAGCAGCAGGACAGTGGGAAACACCATATATTTT.

The gene calls are TRBV9 and TRBJ2-1; tentative D call: TRBD1 (5 bases). The CDR3 has 14 amino acids. Trimming pared 0 bases from V and 8 bases from J, leaving 12 bases between. CDR1 and CDR2 (germline): SGDLS, YYNGEE. In DNA form, the CDR3 reads TGTGCCAGCAGCGTAGGCAGGGAAGGGGATGAGCAGTTCTTC. Its protein product is CASSVGREGDEQFF.

This clone was picked up one time. The chain carries TRBV19 and TRBJ2-3; 11 positions match TRBD2. The CDR3 contains 13 residues. The trim removed 9 bases at V and 7 bases at J, leaving 6 bases unmatched. Germline loops: CDR1 LNHDA, CDR2 SQIVND (reference sequence). DNA of the CDR3: TGTGCCAGCCTAGCGGGGGGTGGGAATACGCAGTATTTT. It specifies CASLAGGGNTQYF.

The chain has TRBV3-1 (or the pseudogene TRBV3-2) and TRBJ1-2; TRBD1 matches at 9 bases. There are 13 residues in the CDR3. Germline V gene lookup returns CDR1 LGHDT and CDR2 YNNKEL (reference sequence). The junction had 7 bases not matched to a gene; V was cut back by 1 base and J by 13 bases. For the CDR3, the DNA is TGTGCCAGCAGCCAAGGACAGGGGGGTACGCCCACCTTC. Translated: CASSQGQGGTPTF.

The CDR3 sequence is CASSLSGAQETQYF. The CDR3 bases are TGTGCCAGCAGCTTATCAGGGGCTCAAGAGACCCAGTACTTC. The chain joins TRBV5-8 to TRBJ2-5; weak D call: TRBD1 (6 bases). Germline values: CDR1 SGHTS, CDR2 YDEGEE. CDR3 length: 14 amino acids. V lost 2 bases and J lost 2, with 10 bases in between.

The J gene is TRBJ2-1, the V gene TRBV6-5; TRBD1 matches 8 bases. CDR1 is MNHEY, CDR2 SVGAGI, per germline. The CDR3 is made up of 15 amino acids. The trim removed 4 bases at V and 6 bases at J, leaving 8 bases unmatched. CDR3 sequence reads: CASSSPDRVVNEQFF. DNA of the CDR3: TGTGCCAGCAGTTCGCCGGACAGGGTGGTCAATGAGCAGTTCTTC.

The J gene is TRBJ2-4, the V gene TRBV18; 8 bases are a match to TRBD1. The CDR3 extends over 14 amino acids. Trimming took 6 bases from V and 6 from J; bases not matched to a gene: 7. CDR1 and CDR2 from the germline V gene are KGHSH and LQKENI. The CDR3 DNA reads TGTGCCAGCTCCCCTAACACAGGGGGAAACATTCAGTACTTC. It yields the protein CASSPNTGGNIQYF.